The 19 T cell receptor beta chains given below trace back to one sample, sequenced in a study of T cell responses to AZD1222 COVID-19 vaccine (dated by TCRdb to 2020 to 2023). The time point label of this sample denotes: about 28 days (+/-7) after the second vaccine dose. The treatment or condition label of this sample denotes: meningococcal conjugate vaccine given as trial control. Library generation was performed with the immunoSEQ multiplex PCR assay. TCRdb stores this immuneACCESS table with in-frame sequences only. Part of the clones is absent; in the studies checked, under half of the shortfall reflects unresolved V genes, and no reason is known for the rest. The sample table contains approximately 150,000 clones; only one count was recorded for over 75% of them. The ten largest clones capture 5% to 5.5% of the sample. Sequenced here: peripheral blood, sampled 28 days after the second dose of the MenACWY control vaccine. These receptor sequences come from an adult who received the MenACWY meningococcal vaccine as a control.

The chain links TRBV7-2 to TRBJ1-1; 7 bases are a match to TRBD1. CDR1 and CDR2 (germline): SGHTA, FQGNSA. V trimming: 1 base; J trimming: 7 bases; junction bases outside the gene matches: 9. The CDR3 totals 15 residues. The chain's CDR3 is CASSLERGRLIEAFF. DNA of the CDR3: TGTGCCAGCAGCTTAGAAAGGGGGCGCCTAATTGAAGCTTTCTTT.

The chain couples TRBV7-3 to TRBJ2-1; the D is unclear. Trimming removed 3 bases at V and 6 bases at J, with 15 bases between. This CDR3 is built from 15 residues. The germline V gene encodes CDR1 SGHTA and CDR2 FQGTGA. The CDR3: CASSLSPGSGNEQFF. In DNA form, the CDR3 reads TGTGCCAGCAGCTTGAGCCCCGGATCTGGCAATGAGCAGTTCTTC.

The chain recombines TRBV18 with TRBJ1-3; D unclear. CDR1 is KGHSH, CDR2 LQKENI, per germline. V lost 5 bases and J 0 bases, leaving 8 bases between the germline ends. CDR3 size: 14 residues. Written as DNA, the CDR3 is TGTGCCAGCTCATCTCAGCGCTCTGGAAACACCATATATTTT. Residues: CASSSQRSGNTIYF.

This rearrangement joins TRBV5-3 to TRBJ2-4; D possibly corresponds to TRBD2 (5 bases). TRBV5-3 is an open reading frame whose function is uncertain. This CDR3 is built from 15 residues. V was pared by 2 bases and J by 3 bases, with 12 bases between. The CDR3 spells CARSFTGYGKNIQYF. CDR3 bases: TGTGCCAGAAGCTTTACGGGGTACGGCAAAAACATTCAGTACTTC.

The chain combines TRBV7-2 with TRBJ1-5; D gene uncertain. V was pared by 2 bases and J by 0 bases, with 5 bases between. CDR1 is SGHTA, CDR2 FQGNSA, per germline. This CDR3 has 14 amino acids. CDR3 sequence (DNA): TGTGCCAGCAGCTTACTGAATAGCAATCAGCCCCAGCATTTT. Translated: CASSLLNSNQPQHF.

The table lists this clone with a count of one. The chain is built from TRBV30 and TRBJ1-2, with no clear D. The V gene lost 3 bases and the J gene lost 2 bases, with 4 bases spanning the gap. There are 11 residues in the CDR3. Looked up from germline, CDR1 is GTSNPN and CDR2 is SVGIG (reference sequence). The DNA for the CDR3 is TGTGCCTGGAGGCGAAACTATGGCTACACCTTC. Translation gives CAWRRNYGYTF.

Concerning this clone: Other DNA sequences in the same sample also yield this CDR3. This sequence joins TRBV4-3 and TRBJ1-5; D unresolved. Trimming pared 0 bases from V and 7 bases from J, leaving 7 bases between. The length of the CDR3 is 13 residues. Per germline, CDR1 LGHNA and CDR2 YSLEER. This CDR3 is CASSQEAGQPQHF. The DNA of the CDR3 is TGCGCCAGCAGCCAAGAGGCCGGACAGCCCCAGCATTTT.

This sequence joins TRBV12-3 or TRBV12-4 and TRBJ1-1; D uncertain. This CDR3 contains 13 residues. Between the trimmed V and J ends, which lost 3 bases and 5 bases, there was a span of 10 bases. As DNA, the CDR3 is TGTGCCAGCAGTTTTTACCTGGGGACTGAAGCTTTCTTT. Translated: CASSFYLGTEAFF.

The gene calls are TRBV19 and TRBJ1-2; D is possibly TRBD1 (6 bases). This CDR3 has 12 residues. CDR1 and CDR2 from the germline V gene are LNHDA and SQIVND (reference sequence). Trimming removed 7 bases at V and 6 bases at J, with 12 bases between. The CDR3 sequence is CASKPQGDGYTF. The CDR3 coding sequence is TGTGCCAGTAAACCACAGGGAGATGGCTACACCTTC.

The rearrangement joins TRBV30 to TRBJ2-7, with D perhaps matching TRBD1 or TRBD2 (5 bases each). CDR3 size: 12 residues. Per the germline V gene, CDR1 is GTSNPN and CDR2 is SVGIG (reference sequence). The CDR3 sequence: CAVRGDPMEQYF. DNA for the CDR3: TGTGCGGTGAGAGGGGACCCCATGGAGCAGTACTTC.

The sample holds one count of this clone. The chain combines TRBV29-1 with TRBJ2-5; TRBD1 matches at 10 bases. V trimming: 6 bases; J trimming: 1 base; junction bases outside the gene matches: 5. CDR3 length equals 14 residues. Germline assignment: CDR1 SQVTM and CDR2 ANQGSEA. The CDR3 DNA sequence: TGCAGCGTCACGACAGGGGGCGGCCAAGAGACCCAGTACTTC. Translation: CSVTTGGGQETQYF.

The J gene is TRBJ1-1, the V gene TRBV6-5; unclear D gene. V lost 5 bases to trimming and J lost 6 bases, with 13 bases between them. From germline, CDR1 is MNHEY and CDR2 SVGAGI. The CDR3 covers 13 residues. The chain's CDR3 is CASSRTAGAEAFF. The CDR3 bases are TGTGCCAGCAGTAGAACAGCCGGGGCTGAAGCTTTCTTT.

The rearrangement links TRBV28 to TRBJ2-7; the D gene could be TRBD1 or TRBD2 (6 bases each). Trimming removed 8 bases from V and 0 bases from J, with 14 bases in between. CDR3 length equals 14 residues. Germline V gives CDR1 MDHEN, CDR2 SYDVKM. The CDR3 reads CASGGGLLSYEQYF. The CDR3 bases are TGTGCCAGCGGTGGGGGGCTTCTCTCCTACGAGCAGTACTTC.

The J gene is TRBJ1-3, the V gene TRBV6-5; no reliable D call. The germline gives CDR1 MNHEY, CDR2 SVGAGI. This CDR3 is 13 amino acids long. Trimming stripped 6 bases from V and 0 bases from J, with 6 bases between. The CDR3 DNA reads TGTGCCAGCAGGCTTTTCTCTGGAAACACCATATATTTT. It codes for CASRLFSGNTIYF.

The rearrangement uses TRBV5-8 and TRBJ2-5; D perhaps matches TRBD1 (5 bases). Germline CDR1 SGHTS, CDR2 YDEGEE. Between the trimmed V and J ends, which lost 4 bases and 5 bases, there was a span of 18 bases. This CDR3 is 15 amino acids long. The CDR3 region is CASSTSTAGRETQYF. The CDR3 DNA reads TGTGCCAGCAGCACCTCGACAGCCGGTAGGGAGACCCAGTACTTC. Full variable domain (missing parts from reference TRBV5-8 and TRBJ2-5): EAGVTQSPTHLIKTRGQQATLRCSPISGHTSVYWYQQALGLGLQFLLWYDEGEERNRGNFPPRFSGRQFPNYSSELNVNALELEDSALYLCASSTSTAGRETQYFGPGTRLLVL.

The genes are TRBV27 and TRBJ1-5; D call uncertain. In germline, CDR1 is MNHEY, CDR2 SMNVEV (reference sequence). The CDR3 runs 15 residues. The V end lost 3 bases, the J end lost 1 base, and 10 bases lay between the germline ends. CDR3 DNA: TGTGCCAGCAGTTTCGGAGGTAAAAGCAATCAGCCCCAGCATTTT. This codes for CASSFGGKSNQPQHF.

The chain employs TRBV2 and TRBJ2-7; a possible D gene is TRBD2 (7 bases). The germline V and J ends were trimmed by 8 bases and 6 bases, with 17 bases remaining between them. The CDR3 runs 13 residues. Per the germline V gene, CDR1 is SNHLY and CDR2 is FYNNEI. CDR3 sequence reads: CASQIRGAGEQYF. In nucleotides, the CDR3 is TGTGCCAGCCAAATCCGGGGGGCGGGCGAGCAGTACTTC.

The chain links TRBV28 to TRBJ2-5; no firm D call. This CDR3 is 14 amino acids long. The V gene lost 5 bases and the J gene lost 0 bases, with 10 bases spanning the gap. Germline V gene data show CDR1 as MDHEN and CDR2 as SYDVKM. CDR3 nucleotides: TGTGCCAGCAGTCCCCCAAAGTACCAAGAGACCCAGTACTTC. This sequence encodes CASSPPKYQETQYF. Using reference TRBV28 and TRBJ2-5 for the parts outside the CDR3, the full variable domain is DVKVTQSSRYLVKRTGEKVFLECVQDMDHENMFWYRQDPGLGLRLIYFSYDVKMKEKGDIPEGYSVSREKKERFSLILESASTNQTSMYLCASSPPKYQETQYFGPGTRLLVL.

CDR3 DNA sequence: TGTGCCAGCAGTTTACCCTCAAGGGCTGAAGCTTTCTTT. Amino acids: CASSLPSRAEAFF. The rearrangement joins TRBV28 to TRBJ1-1; D call uncertain. Per germline, CDR1 MDHEN and CDR2 SYDVKM. Trimming cost V 2 bases and J 6 bases, with 10 bases left between them. This CDR3 is built from 13 residues.